The next 11 T cell receptor beta chains were all read from a single sample in a study of identical twins. Each CDR3 protein gets one entry after TCRdb re-called the 5' RACE reads with MiXCR. The sample has hundreds of thousands of distinct CDR3 sequences, 8.6% seen once; the top ten hold around 0.95%. The sample was also linked to a second study, of yellow fever vaccine responses in identical twins.

The sequenced sample was PBMCs. These receptor sequences come from a woman aged 18-30 years in good health.

Notes on this clonotype: One end of the junction is discordant with germline, which a read error may explain. This rearrangement joins TRBV4-3 to TRBJ2-1; TRBD1 agrees at 9 bases. The germline gives CDR1 LGHNA, CDR2 YSLEER. This CDR3 is built from 14 residues. CDR3 sequence: CASSEDRGDHEQFF. The CDR3 nucleotides are TGCGCCAGCAGCGAAGACAGGGGGGATCATGAGCAGTTCTTC.

This clonotype turned up a few times. The rearrangement joins TRBV6-5 to TRBJ2-2; TRBD1 might be the D (6 bases). CDR1 is MNHEY and CDR2 is SVGAGI in the germline V gene. This CDR3 is built from 14 residues. V was clipped by 3 bases and J by 3 bases, with 8 bases between them. The CDR3 loop is CASSYAGDTGELFF. CDR3 bases: TGTGCCAGCAGTTATGCAGGGGACACCGGGGAGCTGTTTTTT.

This clonotype was counted a few times. The rearrangement links TRBV10-2 to TRBJ2-1; 8 bases are shared with TRBD2. CDR1 WSHSY and CDR2 SAAADI come from the germline V gene. This CDR3 has 13 amino acids. Germline trimming cut 7 bases from V and 4 bases from J; bases unmatched to any gene: 3. The CDR3 DNA reads as TGCGCCAGCAAACTAGCGGATTACAATGAGCAGTTCTTC. It yields the protein CASKLADYNEQFF.

The table lists this clonotype with a few counts. The V call is TRBV10-3, the J call TRBJ2-3; weak D call: TRBD2 (5 bases). The CDR3 consists of 13 residues. The V end lost 8 bases, the J end lost 5 bases, and 14 bases lay between the germline ends. The germline gives CDR1 ENHRY, CDR2 SYGVKD. The CDR3 sequence: CAIRTDAGDTQYF. For the CDR3, the DNA is TGTGCCATCCGGACGGACGCGGGAGATACGCAGTATTTT.

The sample holds many counts of this clonotype. J is TRBJ2-7 and V is TRBV13, with a tentative D call TRBD2 (5 bases). The CDR3 is 12 amino acids. Germline V CDR1 and CDR2: PRHDT, FYEKMQ (reference sequence). The ends were cut back, 5 bases at V and 6 bases at J, with 11 bases in the middle. CDR3 DNA: TGTGCCAGCAGCCTCCCGGGAATCGAGCAGTACTTC. Encoded protein: CASSLPGIEQYF.

This clonotype showed up just a few times. The chain carries TRBV10-3 and TRBJ2-5, with no clear D. The V and J ends lost 5 bases and 0 bases respectively, with 10 bases between them. Germline CDR1 reads ENHRY; CDR2 reads SYGVKD. The CDR3 runs 14 residues. The CDR3 sequence is CAISRRDYQETQYF. CDR3 DNA: TGTGCCATCAGTAGAAGAGACTACCAAGAGACCCAGTACTTC.

This clonotype was picked up many times. The V and J genes are TRBV12-3 or TRBV12-4 and TRBJ1-5; D not resolved. Trimming removed 5 bases at V and 0 bases at J, with 8 bases between. This CDR3 has 14 amino acids. For the CDR3, the DNA is TGTGCCAGCAGTCAGCTTAATAGCAATCAGCCCCAGCATTTT. Amino acids: CASSQLNSNQPQHF.

This clonotype was observed at least ten times. This chain joins TRBV20-1 and TRBJ1-5, with TRBD1 as a possible D gene (5 bases). The germline V and J ends were trimmed by 4 bases and 2 bases, with 9 bases remaining between them. Per the germline V gene, CDR1 is DFQATT and CDR2 is SNEGSKA (reference sequence). The CDR3 is 13 residues long. CDR3 in DNA: TGCAGTGCTATGCAAGGGGGCAATCAGCCCCAGCATTTT. This gives the protein CSAMQGGNQPQHF.

This clonotype has at least ten counts. The CDR3 sequence: CSAKPGPDFGGQYF. CDR3 in DNA: TGCAGTGCTAAACCGGGACCCGATTTTGGCGGGCAGTACTTC. This chain connects TRBV20-1 to TRBJ2-7; either TRBD1 or TRBD2 may supply D (5 bases each). The CDR3 is 14 residues long. The V gene lost 4 bases and the J gene lost 9 bases, with 22 bases spanning the gap. In germline, CDR1 is DFQATT, CDR2 SNEGSKA (reference sequence).

This clonotype was counted between two and nine times. V and J are TRBV28 and TRBJ2-7, with D perhaps TRBD2 (5 bases). Trimming took off 3 bases at V and 3 bases at J, with 9 bases between the two ends. The CDR3 consists of 13 residues. CDR1 MDHEN and CDR2 SYDVKM come from the germline V gene. The CDR3 sequence is CASSFGGIYEQYF. The CDR3 bases are TGTGCCAGCAGTTTTGGAGGAATCTACGAGCAGTACTTC. The full variable domain, rest sourced from reference TRBV28 and TRBJ2-7, is DVKVTQSSRYLVKRTGEKVFLECVQDMDHENMFWYRQDPGLGLRLIYFSYDVKMKEKGDIPEGYSVSREKKERFSLILESASTNQTSMYLCASSFGGIYEQYFGPGTRLTVT.

This clonotype was observed many times. DNA for the CDR3: TGTGCCAGCAGCTTGCCGGGGGTCTACAATGAGCAGTTCTTC. It yields the protein CASSLPGVYNEQFF. The genes are TRBV11-3 and TRBJ2-1; TRBD2 might be the D (6 bases). Trimming left V 3 bases short and J 3 bases short, with 9 bases between. Per the germline V gene, CDR1 is SGHNT and CDR2 is YENEEA. This CDR3 comprises 14 residues. Variable domain in full (rest from reference TRBV11-3 and TRBJ2-1): EAGVVQSPRYKIIEKKQPVAFWCNPISGHNTLYWYLQNLGQGPELLIRYENEEAVDDSQLPKDRFSAERLKGVDSTLKIQPAELGDSAVYLCASSLPGVYNEQFFGPGTRLTVL.